This T cell receptor beta chain was recorded in a study of blood T cell repertoires in COVID-19. Turning to the study itself: T cells, B-cell-depleted T cells, or PBMCs supplied cDNA or gDNA.

Produced via immunoSEQ multiplex PCR; TCRdb's table is partial and in-frame only. The repertoire holds some 430,000 clones, with 90% as singletons. With 3 bases removed from V and 6 bases from J, the gap between germline ends came to 12 bases. The CDR3 loop spans 14 amino acids. The germline CDR1 and CDR2 sequences are MDHEN and SYDVKM. Sequenced material: PBMCs or T cells enriched from blood (not recorded which). The source of this sequence is a man younger than 30 who had recovered from COVID-19. The chain recombines TRBV28 with TRBJ2-1; D not resolved. The CDR3 here is CASSFRRVGNEQFF. The CDR3, as DNA: TGTGCCAGCAGTTTCCGCCGGGTGGGCAATGAGCAGTTCTTC.